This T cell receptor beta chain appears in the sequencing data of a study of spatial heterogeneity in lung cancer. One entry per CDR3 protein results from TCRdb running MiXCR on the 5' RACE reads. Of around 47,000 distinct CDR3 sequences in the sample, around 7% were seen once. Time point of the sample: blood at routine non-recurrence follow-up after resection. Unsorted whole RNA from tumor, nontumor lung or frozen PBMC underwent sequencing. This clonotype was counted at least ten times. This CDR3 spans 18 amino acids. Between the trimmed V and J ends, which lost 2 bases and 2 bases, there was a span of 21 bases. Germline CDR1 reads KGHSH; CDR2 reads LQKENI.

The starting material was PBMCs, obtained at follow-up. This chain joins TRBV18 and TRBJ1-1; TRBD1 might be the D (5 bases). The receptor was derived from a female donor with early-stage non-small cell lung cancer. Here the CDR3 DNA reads TGTGCCAGCTCACCAAGGACGGGGACCTGGGCCCCCAACACTGAAGCTTTCTTT. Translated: CASSPRTGTWAPNTEAFF.